What follows are 3 T cell receptor beta chains derived from one specimen sequenced in a study of glioma-infiltrating T cells. TCR alpha and beta CDR3 regions were amplified from RNA using iRepertoire nested multiplex PCR. TCRdb reprocessed the multiplex PCR reads with MiXCR, giving one entry per CDR3 protein. The data contain approximately 90,000 distinct CDR3 sequences, less than 30% of them singletons. The sample comprised glioma tissue, nonneoplastic brain tissue, or PBMCs (not recorded which). The source of these receptors is a human donor with low-grade glioma or glioblastoma, undergoing nonglioma brain surgery, or in good health (not recorded which).

This clonotype was seen repeatedly, ten times or more. The rearrangement uses TRBV12-3 or TRBV12-4 and TRBJ2-5, with 12 bases identical to TRBD2. The V segment lost 3 bases and the J segment 6 bases; nucleotides outside the gene matches: 2. This CDR3 contains 14 residues. CDR3 protein: CASSLTSGSKTQYF. CDR3 sequence (DNA): TGTGCCAGCAGTTTGACTAGCGGGAGTAAGACCCAGTACTTC.

This clonotype appeared many times. The gene calls are TRBV24-1 and TRBJ2-3; tentatively, D is TRBD2 (6 bases). The V and J ends lost 4 bases and 6 bases respectively, with 19 bases between them. The V gene's germline CDR1 is KGHDR and CDR2 SFDVKD. The CDR3 is 16 residues long. The CDR3 DNA reads TGTGCCACCAGTGACCCCGGGACTTCTAGCAAGGATACGCAGTATTTT. Its translation is CATSDPGTSSKDTQYF.

This clonotype was observed many times. V is TRBV5-1 and J is TRBJ1-1; D not certain. Per germline, CDR1 SGHRS and CDR2 YFSETQ. CDR3 length: 13 residues. The V end lost 4 bases, the J end lost 2 bases, and 9 bases lay between the germline ends. CDR3 amino acids: CASSGGDNTEAFF. DNA of the CDR3: TGCGCCAGCAGCGGAGGAGACAACACTGAAGCTTTCTTT. Full variable domain (outside the CDR3, taken from reference TRBV5-1 and TRBJ1-1): KAGVTQTPRYLIKTRGQQVTLSCSPISGHRSVSWYQQTPGQGLQFLFEYFSETQRNKGNFPGRFSGRQFSNSRSEMNVSTLELGDSALYLCASSGGDNTEAFFGQGTRLTVV.